Listed below are T cell receptor beta chains from one sample, sequenced in a study of T cell repertoires in cytomegalovirus infection. Their specific antigens are unknown. One entry per CDR3 protein, called by TCRdb with MiXCR from the reads. Altogether 700,000 to 950,000 distinct CDR3 sequences are present, 30% to 35% being singletons, with the ten largest covering roughly an eighth. The material sequenced was cultured CD8+ T cells from PBMCs, taken from culture after CMV antigen stimulation. Source of these receptors: a human donor in good health (CMV status not recorded). Some clones in this sample may be carry-over from other donors' samples. Both conserved end residues are part of each CDR3. Each record gives: clone size, V gene, J gene, D gene, CDR3 DNA, CDR3 protein. A D gene is named only where the DNA matches it firmly. Only some rows state a clone size, as once, few, many or a class for expanded clones.

abundance: few; v_gene: TRBV5-1; j_gene: TRBJ2-5; d_gene: .; CDR3nt: TGCGCCAGCAGCTTGTCCCCGGGGGCAGGGACCCAGTACTTC; CDR3aa: CASSLSPGAGTQYF
abundance: .; v_gene: TRBV9; j_gene: TRBJ2-1; d_gene: .; CDR3nt: TGTGCCAGCAGCCCCACACCTTTGACGGGACTCAGCAAATACAATGAGCAGTTCTTC; CDR3aa: CASSPTPLTGLSKYNEQFF
abundance: many; v_gene: TRBV7-2; j_gene: TRBJ2-3; d_gene: .; CDR3nt: TGTGCCAGCAGCTTAGTACTACTAAGCCCCGCACGGACATACGGCACAGATACGCAGTATTTT; CDR3aa: CASSLVLLSPARTYGTDTQYF
abundance: .; v_gene: TRBV10-2; j_gene: TRBJ2-5; d_gene: .; CDR3nt: TGCGCCAGCAGTCCCCTTCGGACAGATACTAGGGGAGAGACCCAGTACTTC; CDR3aa: CASSPLRTDTRGETQYF
abundance: few; v_gene: TRBV27; j_gene: TRBJ2-3; d_gene: TRBD2; CDR3nt: TGTGCCAGCAGTACTTCCGCGGGGGGGCAAGCAGATACGCAGTATTTT; CDR3aa: CASSTSAGGQADTQYF
abundance: .; v_gene: TRBV2; j_gene: TRBJ2-3; d_gene: TRBD2; CDR3nt: TGTGCCAGCAGTTACCGATGGACTAGCGGGGGGGTGGAAGATACGCAGTATTTT; CDR3aa: CASSYRWTSGGVEDTQYF
abundance: .; v_gene: TRBV7-7; j_gene: TRBJ2-1; d_gene: .; CDR3nt: TGTGCTAGCAGCTTAAGGGCAGGGAAAGCCTACAATGAGCAGTTCTTC; CDR3aa: CASSLRAGKAYNEQFF
abundance: .; v_gene: TRBV6-2/TRBV6-3; j_gene: TRBJ2-5; d_gene: TRBD2; CDR3nt: TGTGCCAGCAGCCCCAGCGGGGCGTACCAAGAGACCCAGTACTTC; CDR3aa: CASSPSGAYQETQYF
abundance: .; v_gene: TRBV29-1; j_gene: TRBJ2-1; d_gene: .; CDR3nt: TGCAGCGTTGAAGTACTAGGTAGCTCCTACAATGAGCAGTTCTTC; CDR3aa: CSVEVLGSSYNEQFF
abundance: .; v_gene: TRBV4-1; j_gene: TRBJ1-1; d_gene: .; CDR3nt: TGCGCCAGCAGCCAAGACAGGGAGGGCACTGAAGCTTTCTTT; CDR3aa: CASSQDREGTEAFF
abundance: .; v_gene: TRBV12-3/TRBV12-4; j_gene: TRBJ2-1; d_gene: .; CDR3nt: TGTGCCACCAACCCCCCCTACAATGAGCAGTTCTTC; CDR3aa: CATNPPYNEQFF
abundance: few; v_gene: TRBV20-1; j_gene: TRBJ1-2; d_gene: .; CDR3nt: TGCAGTGCTAGAGATAACCCCATCGTAGCTAACTATGGCTACACCTTC; CDR3aa: CSARDNPIVANYGYTF
abundance: .; v_gene: TRBV6-2/TRBV6-3; j_gene: TRBJ2-5; d_gene: .; CDR3nt: TGTGCCAGCAGTTACTCGAGCGCGGAGACCCAGTACTTC; CDR3aa: CASSYSSAETQYF
abundance: .; v_gene: TRBV27; j_gene: TRBJ2-3; d_gene: .; CDR3nt: TGTGCCGGCAGTTTATTGCGGGGGCTCACAGATACGCAGTATTTT; CDR3aa: CAGSLLRGLTDTQYF
abundance: .; v_gene: TRBV9; j_gene: TRBJ1-2; d_gene: .; CDR3nt: TGTGCCAGCAGCGTCGGAGGGCGGTATGGCTACACCTTC; CDR3aa: CASSVGGRYGYTF
abundance: .; v_gene: TRBV12-3/TRBV12-4; j_gene: TRBJ1-2; d_gene: .; CDR3nt: TGTGCCAGCAGTTTTCTCTTTGGCTACACCTTC; CDR3aa: CASSFLFGYTF
abundance: .; v_gene: TRBV7-9; j_gene: TRBJ2-1; d_gene: .; CDR3nt: TGTGCCAGCAGCTCTCCGGGGGACAATCACAATGAGCAGTTCTTC; CDR3aa: CASSSPGDNHNEQFF
abundance: .; v_gene: TRBV3-1; j_gene: TRBJ1-1; d_gene: .; CDR3nt: TGTGCCAGCAGCCACTCCCCTCAGGGAGTCACTGAAGCTTTCTTT; CDR3aa: CASSHSPQGVTEAFF
abundance: few; v_gene: TRBV7-6; j_gene: TRBJ2-1; d_gene: .; CDR3nt: TGTGCCAGCAGCTCCCCCCTGGGGTCCGTAGATGAGCAGTTCTTC; CDR3aa: CASSSPLGSVDEQFF
abundance: few; v_gene: TRBV6-1; j_gene: TRBJ2-2; d_gene: .; CDR3nt: TGTGCCAGCAGTGAAGCTTATGTTGGCGGGGAGCTGTTTTTT; CDR3aa: CASSEAYVGGELFF
abundance: few; v_gene: TRBV7-9; j_gene: TRBJ1-3; d_gene: .; CDR3nt: TGTGCCACCCGGAGGGGAGGAAACACCATATATTTT; CDR3aa: CATRRGGNTIYF
abundance: medium-sized; v_gene: TRBV4-1; j_gene: TRBJ1-2; d_gene: .; CDR3nt: TGCGCCAGCAGCCACCTACTTAGCAGGGGAAATTACTATGGCTACACCTTC; CDR3aa: CASSHLLSRGNYYGYTF
abundance: .; v_gene: TRBV27; j_gene: TRBJ2-7; d_gene: .; CDR3nt: TGTGCCAGCAGTTTATTCGCCAGCTCCTACGAGCAGTACTTC; CDR3aa: CASSLFASSYEQYF
abundance: .; v_gene: TRBV24-1; j_gene: TRBJ2-2; d_gene: .; CDR3nt: TGTGCCACCAGTGGACCCGCAAACACCGGGGAGCTGTTTTTT; CDR3aa: CATSGPANTGELFF
abundance: few; v_gene: TRBV6-2/TRBV6-3; j_gene: TRBJ2-2; d_gene: .; CDR3nt: TGTGCCAGCAGTTCTTATACGGACTCGTACCCACCGGCCGGGGAGCTGTTTTTT; CDR3aa: CASSSYTDSYPPAGELFF
abundance: .; v_gene: TRBV7-1; j_gene: TRBJ1-4; d_gene: TRBD1; CDR3nt: TGTGCCAGCAGCGTGGACAGGGAGAATGAAAAACTGTTTTTT; CDR3aa: CASSVDRENEKLFF
abundance: few; v_gene: TRBV11-3; j_gene: TRBJ1-1; d_gene: .; CDR3nt: TGTGCCAGCAGCGGTTATGAACACACTGAAGCTTTCTTT; CDR3aa: CASSGYEHTEAFF
abundance: .; v_gene: TRBV10-3; j_gene: TRBJ1-3; d_gene: .; CDR3nt: TGTGCCATCACCGAGGCAAACACCATATATTTT; CDR3aa: CAITEANTIYF
abundance: few; v_gene: TRBV27; j_gene: TRBJ2-1; d_gene: TRBD2; CDR3nt: TGTGCCAGCAGTTTTGTAGCGGGGCCTTCCTACAATGAGCAGTTCTTC; CDR3aa: CASSFVAGPSYNEQFF
abundance: .; v_gene: TRBV9; j_gene: TRBJ2-7; d_gene: .; CDR3nt: TGTGCCAGCAGCGTAGGTAAAGGGTTGGCCGAGCAGTACTTC; CDR3aa: CASSVGKGLAEQYF
abundance: .; v_gene: TRBV14; j_gene: TRBJ1-6; d_gene: .; CDR3nt: TGTGCCAGCAGCCAAGAGCAGGGGATTTTTTCACCCCTCCACTTT; CDR3aa: CASSQEQGIFSPLHF
abundance: .; v_gene: TRBV6-1; j_gene: TRBJ2-1; d_gene: TRBD2; CDR3nt: TGTGCCAGCAGTTCGACTAGCGGGGGCATGTTCGATGAGCAGTTCTTC; CDR3aa: CASSSTSGGMFDEQFF
abundance: .; v_gene: TRBV4-1; j_gene: TRBJ2-1; d_gene: .; CDR3nt: TGCGCCAGCAGCCATAAAAATGAGCAGTTCTTC; CDR3aa: CASSHKNEQFF
abundance: .; v_gene: TRBV19; j_gene: TRBJ1-3; d_gene: TRBD1; CDR3nt: TGTGCCAGTAGTATTCGGACAGGACCTGGAAACACCATATATTTT; CDR3aa: CASSIRTGPGNTIYF
abundance: few; v_gene: TRBV12-3/TRBV12-4; j_gene: TRBJ1-1; d_gene: .; CDR3nt: TGTGCCAGCAGTGAACAGGGTAGGGCCACTGAAGCTTTCTTT; CDR3aa: CASSEQGRATEAFF
abundance: .; v_gene: TRBV29-1; j_gene: TRBJ2-7; d_gene: TRBD1; CDR3nt: TGCAGCGTTGAAGATGAGAGTCCCGGGACAGGGGAGGGGGAGCAGTACTTC; CDR3aa: CSVEDESPGTGEGEQYF
abundance: .; v_gene: TRBV27; j_gene: TRBJ2-6; d_gene: .; CDR3nt: TGTGCCAGCAGTTTAACCCTTGGGGCCAACGTCCTGACTTTC; CDR3aa: CASSLTLGANVLTF
abundance: .; v_gene: TRBV4-1; j_gene: TRBJ2-5; d_gene: TRBD2; CDR3nt: TGCGCCAGCAGCCAAGATGGGCCTGGGGGGGGGAGACAAGAGACCCAGTACTTC; CDR3aa: CASSQDGPGGGRQETQYF
abundance: few; v_gene: TRBV7-6; j_gene: TRBJ1-2; d_gene: .; CDR3nt: TGTGCCAGCAGCTTAGTACTTAAAGATGGCTACACCTTC; CDR3aa: CASSLVLKDGYTF
abundance: .; v_gene: TRBV11-3; j_gene: TRBJ2-1; d_gene: .; CDR3nt: TGTGCCAGCAGCTTAGAAGTTGTTTTTTTCGATGAGCAGTTCTTC; CDR3aa: CASSLEVVFFDEQFF
abundance: .; v_gene: TRBV11-2; j_gene: TRBJ2-5; d_gene: .; CDR3nt: TGTGCCAGCAGCTCCCAGCTAGGGAAAGAAGAGACCCAGTACTTC; CDR3aa: CASSSQLGKEETQYF
abundance: few; v_gene: TRBV11-2; j_gene: TRBJ1-3; d_gene: .; CDR3nt: TGTGCCAGCAGCTCCGATCGCTCTGGAAACACCATATATTTT; CDR3aa: CASSSDRSGNTIYF
abundance: .; v_gene: TRBV2; j_gene: TRBJ2-1; d_gene: TRBD1; CDR3nt: TGTGCCAGCAACCTCGGGACAGAGAACAATGAGCAGTTCTTC; CDR3aa: CASNLGTENNEQFF
abundance: few; v_gene: TRBV5-6; j_gene: TRBJ2-3; d_gene: .; CDR3nt: TGTGCCAGCAGCTTGGTTACAGATACGCAGTATTTT; CDR3aa: CASSLVTDTQYF
abundance: .; v_gene: TRBV29-1; j_gene: TRBJ1-2; d_gene: .; CDR3nt: TGCAGCGTCCGTCCCCTCATACCGGACTTTGGGCACGGCTACACCTTC; CDR3aa: CSVRPLIPDFGHGYTF
abundance: many; v_gene: TRBV12-3/TRBV12-4; j_gene: TRBJ1-2; d_gene: .; CDR3nt: TGTGCCAGCAGCCCCCACGGCGGCAGGACTAACTATGGCTACACCTTC; CDR3aa: CASSPHGGRTNYGYTF
abundance: few; v_gene: TRBV25-1; j_gene: TRBJ1-3; d_gene: .; CDR3nt: TGTGCCAGCAGTCCAAAGGAGGGCTCTGGAAACACCATATATTTT; CDR3aa: CASSPKEGSGNTIYF